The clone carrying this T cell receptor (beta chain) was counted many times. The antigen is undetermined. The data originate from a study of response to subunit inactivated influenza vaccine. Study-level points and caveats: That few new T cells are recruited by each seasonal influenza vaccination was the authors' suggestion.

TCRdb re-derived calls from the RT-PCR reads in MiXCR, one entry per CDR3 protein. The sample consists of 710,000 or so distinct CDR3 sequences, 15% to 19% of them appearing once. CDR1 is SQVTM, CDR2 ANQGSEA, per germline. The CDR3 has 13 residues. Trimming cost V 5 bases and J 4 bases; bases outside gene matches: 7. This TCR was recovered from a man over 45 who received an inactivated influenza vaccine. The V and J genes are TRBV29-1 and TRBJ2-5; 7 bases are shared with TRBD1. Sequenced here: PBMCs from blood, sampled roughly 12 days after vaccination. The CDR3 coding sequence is TGCAGCGTTACCGGGACAGTTTCAGAGACCCAGTACTTC. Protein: CSVTGTVSETQYF.